This T cell receptor beta chain derives from a study of T cells in localized non-small cell lung cancer. The V end was cut by 4 bases, the J end by 0 bases, with 9 bases between. Germline V lookup: CDR1 LNHDA, CDR2 SQIVND (reference sequence). The CDR3 sequence is 15 residues long. Generated by immunoSEQ multiplex PCR, the TCRdb table keeps only in-frame clones and is missing some. The data hold roughly 15,000 clones, with around 89% observed a single time. Comments on this clone: No antigen is known for it.

Regarding the study as a whole: In the blood, greater T cell density corresponded to longer overall survival. Of the tissues analyzed, uninvolved adjacent lung showed maximal T cell clonality, greater than tumor. Because only a single region of the tumor was sequenced, heterogeneity remains possible. Median detection of top 100 tumor clones in adjacent lung was about 52 clones.

This clonotype was obtained from a female donor of 60 years or more with stage III squamous cell lung carcinoma. This sample comprised peripheral blood, obtained before any cancer treatment. The J gene is TRBJ1-4, the V gene TRBV19, with D maybe TRBD1 (5 bases). This CDR3 reads CASSTRQSTNEKLFF. The CDR3 DNA follows: TGTGCCAGTAGTACGAGACAGTCAACTAATGAAAAACTGTTTTTT.